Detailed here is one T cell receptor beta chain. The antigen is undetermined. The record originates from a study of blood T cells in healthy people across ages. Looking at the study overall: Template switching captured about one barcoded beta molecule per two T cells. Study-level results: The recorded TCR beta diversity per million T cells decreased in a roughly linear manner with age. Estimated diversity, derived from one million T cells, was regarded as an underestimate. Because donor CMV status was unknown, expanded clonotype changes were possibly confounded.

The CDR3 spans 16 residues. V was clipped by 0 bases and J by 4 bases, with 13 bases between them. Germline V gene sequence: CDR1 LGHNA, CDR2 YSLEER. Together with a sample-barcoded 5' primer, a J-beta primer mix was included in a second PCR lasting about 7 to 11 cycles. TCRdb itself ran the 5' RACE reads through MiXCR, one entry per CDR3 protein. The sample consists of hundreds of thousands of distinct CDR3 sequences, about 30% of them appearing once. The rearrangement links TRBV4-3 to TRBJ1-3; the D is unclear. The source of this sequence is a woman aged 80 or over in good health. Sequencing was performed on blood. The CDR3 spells CASSQETGIGGNTIYF. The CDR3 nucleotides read TGCGCCAGCAGCCAAGAGACTGGGATAGGGGGAAACACCATATATTTT.